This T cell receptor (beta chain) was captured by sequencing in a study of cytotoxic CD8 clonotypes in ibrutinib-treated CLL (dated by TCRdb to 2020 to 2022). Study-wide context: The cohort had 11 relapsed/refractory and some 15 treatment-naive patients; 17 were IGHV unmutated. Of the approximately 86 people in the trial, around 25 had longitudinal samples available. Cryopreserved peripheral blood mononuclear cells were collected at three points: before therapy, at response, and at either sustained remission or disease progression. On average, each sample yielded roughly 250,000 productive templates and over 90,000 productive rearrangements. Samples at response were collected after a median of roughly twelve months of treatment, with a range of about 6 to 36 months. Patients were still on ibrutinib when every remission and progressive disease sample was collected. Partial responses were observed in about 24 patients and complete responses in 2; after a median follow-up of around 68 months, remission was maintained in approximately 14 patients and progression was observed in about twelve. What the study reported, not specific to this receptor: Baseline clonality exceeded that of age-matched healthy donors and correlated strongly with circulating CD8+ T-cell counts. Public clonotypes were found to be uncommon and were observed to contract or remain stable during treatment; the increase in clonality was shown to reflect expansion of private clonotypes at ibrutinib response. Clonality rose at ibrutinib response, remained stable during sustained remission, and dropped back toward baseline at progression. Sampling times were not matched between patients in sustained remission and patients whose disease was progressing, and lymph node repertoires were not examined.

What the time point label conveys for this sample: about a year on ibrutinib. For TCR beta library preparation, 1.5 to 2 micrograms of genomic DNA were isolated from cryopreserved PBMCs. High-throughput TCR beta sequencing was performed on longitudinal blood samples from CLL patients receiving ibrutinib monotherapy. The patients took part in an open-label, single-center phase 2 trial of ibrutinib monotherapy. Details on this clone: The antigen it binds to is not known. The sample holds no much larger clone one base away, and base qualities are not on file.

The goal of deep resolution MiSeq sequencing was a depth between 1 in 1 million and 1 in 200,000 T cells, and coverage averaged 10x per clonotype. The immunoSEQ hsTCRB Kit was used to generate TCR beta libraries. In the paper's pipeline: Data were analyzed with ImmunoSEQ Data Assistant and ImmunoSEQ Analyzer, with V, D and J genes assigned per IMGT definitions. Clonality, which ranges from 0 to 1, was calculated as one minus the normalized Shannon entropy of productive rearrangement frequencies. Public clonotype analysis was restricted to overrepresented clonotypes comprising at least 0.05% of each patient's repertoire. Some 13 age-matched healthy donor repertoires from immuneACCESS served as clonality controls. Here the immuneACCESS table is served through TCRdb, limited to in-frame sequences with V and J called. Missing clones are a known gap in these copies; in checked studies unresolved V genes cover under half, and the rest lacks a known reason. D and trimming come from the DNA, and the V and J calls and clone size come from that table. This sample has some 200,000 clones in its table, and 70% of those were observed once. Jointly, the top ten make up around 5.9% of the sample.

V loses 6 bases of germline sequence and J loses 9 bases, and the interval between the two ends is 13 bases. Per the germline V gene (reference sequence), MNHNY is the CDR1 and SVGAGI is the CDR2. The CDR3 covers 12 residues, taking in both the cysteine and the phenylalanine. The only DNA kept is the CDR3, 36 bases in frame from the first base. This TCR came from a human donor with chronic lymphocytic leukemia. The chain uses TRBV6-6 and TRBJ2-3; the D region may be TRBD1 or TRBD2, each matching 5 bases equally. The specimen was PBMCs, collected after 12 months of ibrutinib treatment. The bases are TGTGCCAGCAGCCCTGAGGGGATCACGCAGTATTTT. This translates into CASSPEGITQYF.